This entry features one TCR beta chain sequence. Antigen unknown. Multiplex touch-down PCR with TRB-A/B primers amplified rearranged V-D-J TRB sequences. TCRdb reprocessed the multiplex PCR reads with MiXCR, giving one entry per CDR3 protein. The sample records roughly 6,000 distinct CDR3 sequences, less than 30% being singletons. These data are taken from a study of T cell repertoires in aging, cancer and after chemotherapy. For the study at large: Six age groups, ranging from 30 or younger to 70 or older, included the donors. Repeat sampling of healthy donors over several months to years showed clear clonal overlap.

Broader study findings: Healthy donors lost TCR diversity with age mainly through richness, cancer patients through richness and evenness. Compared with age-matched healthy donors, untreated hematological or solid cancer patients showed higher blood TCR clonality.

The CDR3 is 10 residues long. Looked up from germline, CDR1 is SQVTM and CDR2 is ANQGSEA. Deletions cut 5 bases from V and 6 bases from J, with 4 bases between. The template was genomic DNA from peripheral blood, not RNA. The sequenced sample consisted of blood. V and J are TRBV29-1 and TRBJ2-2; D is undetermined. This TCR derives from a human donor in good health. This chain's CDR3 is CSVRAGELFF. DNA for the CDR3: TGCAGCGTTCGGGCCGGGGAGCTGTTTTTT.